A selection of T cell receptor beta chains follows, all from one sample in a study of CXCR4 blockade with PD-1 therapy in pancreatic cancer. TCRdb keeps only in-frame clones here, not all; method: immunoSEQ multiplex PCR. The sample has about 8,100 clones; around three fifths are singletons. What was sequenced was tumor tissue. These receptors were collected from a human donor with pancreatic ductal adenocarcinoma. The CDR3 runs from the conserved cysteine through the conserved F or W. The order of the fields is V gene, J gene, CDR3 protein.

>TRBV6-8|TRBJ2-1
CATSNRGPWDEQFF
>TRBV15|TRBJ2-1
CATSRGTSGGDNEQFF
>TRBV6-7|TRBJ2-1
CASSRRGGSDEQFF
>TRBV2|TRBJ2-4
CASSSSGALKNIQYF
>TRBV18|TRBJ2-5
CASSPPSGASQETQYF
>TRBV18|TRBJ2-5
CASSTQPQETQYF
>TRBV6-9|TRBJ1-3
CASSTTGNTIYF
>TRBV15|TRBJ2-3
CATSRTRGFTDTQYF
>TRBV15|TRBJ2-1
CATSGTSEHYNEQFF
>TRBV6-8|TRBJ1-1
CASSYTMVWSANTEAFF
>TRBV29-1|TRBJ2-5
CSAQEFQETQYF
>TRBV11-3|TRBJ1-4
CASTTFGSQREKLFF
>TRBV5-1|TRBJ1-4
CASSLSYDGEKLFF
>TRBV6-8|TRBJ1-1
CASSSWWQGTEAFF
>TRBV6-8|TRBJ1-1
CASSSGTGGFEAFF
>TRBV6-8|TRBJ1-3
CAISSGDRISGNTIYF
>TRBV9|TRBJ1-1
CAIGPWSTEAFF
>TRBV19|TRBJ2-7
CASSLQPFRVGEQYF
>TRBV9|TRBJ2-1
CASSSNTESGYNEQFF
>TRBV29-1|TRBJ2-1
CSVGYRGLGNEQFF
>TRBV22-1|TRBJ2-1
CATSDRTGTSGSLYNEQFF
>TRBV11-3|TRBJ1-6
CASSTGTGNSPLHF
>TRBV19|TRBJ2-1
CASSMWRGRYNEQFF